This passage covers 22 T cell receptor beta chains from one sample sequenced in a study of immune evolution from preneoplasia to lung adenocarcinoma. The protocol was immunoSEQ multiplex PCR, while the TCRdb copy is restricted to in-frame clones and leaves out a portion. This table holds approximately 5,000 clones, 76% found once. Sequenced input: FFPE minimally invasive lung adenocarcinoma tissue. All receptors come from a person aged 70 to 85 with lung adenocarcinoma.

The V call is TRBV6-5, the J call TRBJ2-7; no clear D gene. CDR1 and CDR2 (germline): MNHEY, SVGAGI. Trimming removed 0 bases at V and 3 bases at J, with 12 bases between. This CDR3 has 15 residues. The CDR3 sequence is CASSYSSSSHYEQYF. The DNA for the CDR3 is TGTGCCAGCAGTTACTCTTCGTCATCGCACTACGAGCAGTACTTC.

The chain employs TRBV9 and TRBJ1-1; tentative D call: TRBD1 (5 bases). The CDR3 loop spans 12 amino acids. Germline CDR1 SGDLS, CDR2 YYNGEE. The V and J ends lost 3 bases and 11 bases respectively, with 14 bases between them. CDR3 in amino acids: CASSGTGAQAFF. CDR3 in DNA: TGTGCCAGCAGCGGTACCGGGGCGCAGGCTTTCTTT.

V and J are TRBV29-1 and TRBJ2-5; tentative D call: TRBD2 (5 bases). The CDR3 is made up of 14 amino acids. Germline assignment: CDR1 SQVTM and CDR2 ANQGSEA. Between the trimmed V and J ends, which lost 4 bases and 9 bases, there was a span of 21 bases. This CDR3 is CSVGPKRDLDAQYF. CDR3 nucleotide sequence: TGCAGCGTTGGGCCCAAGAGGGATCTTGACGCCCAGTACTTC.

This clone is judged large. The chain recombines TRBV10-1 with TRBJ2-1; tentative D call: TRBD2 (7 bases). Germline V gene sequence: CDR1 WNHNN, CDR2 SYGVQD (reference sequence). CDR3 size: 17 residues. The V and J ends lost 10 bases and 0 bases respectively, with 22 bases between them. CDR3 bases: TGCGCCACCTCTCTGGGGGGGCCGGAGAGCTCCTACAATGAGCAGTTCTTC. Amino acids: CATSLGGPESSYNEQFF.

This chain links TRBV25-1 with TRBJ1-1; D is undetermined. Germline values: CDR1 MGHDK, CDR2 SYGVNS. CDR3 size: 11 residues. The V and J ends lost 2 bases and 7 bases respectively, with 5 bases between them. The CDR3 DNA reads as TGTGCCAGCAGTGAAAACCTTGAAGCTTTCTTT. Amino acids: CASSENLEAFF.

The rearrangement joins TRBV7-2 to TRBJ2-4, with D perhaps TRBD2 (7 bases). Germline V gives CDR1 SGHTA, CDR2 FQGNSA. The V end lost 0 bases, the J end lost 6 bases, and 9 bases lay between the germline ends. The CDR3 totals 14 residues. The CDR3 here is CASSLAGGRNIQYF. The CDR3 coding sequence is TGTGCCAGCAGCTTAGCGGGGGGGCGAAACATTCAGTACTTC.

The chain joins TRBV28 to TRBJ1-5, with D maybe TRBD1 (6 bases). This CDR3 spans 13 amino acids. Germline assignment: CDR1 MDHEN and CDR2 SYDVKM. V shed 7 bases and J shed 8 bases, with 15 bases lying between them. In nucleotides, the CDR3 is TGTGCCAGCAAAGAAGGGGGGTCCGAGCCCCAGCATTTT. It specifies CASKEGGSEPQHF.

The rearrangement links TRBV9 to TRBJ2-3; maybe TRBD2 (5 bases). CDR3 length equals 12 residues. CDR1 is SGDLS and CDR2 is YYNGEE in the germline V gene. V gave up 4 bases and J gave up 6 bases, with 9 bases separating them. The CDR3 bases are TGTGCCAGCAGCAACTTAGCGGATACGCAGTATTTT. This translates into CASSNLADTQYF.

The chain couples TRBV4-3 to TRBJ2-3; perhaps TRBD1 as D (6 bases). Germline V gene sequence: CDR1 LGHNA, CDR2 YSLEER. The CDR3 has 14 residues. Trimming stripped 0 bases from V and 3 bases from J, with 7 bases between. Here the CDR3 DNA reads TGCGCCAGCAGCCAAGATCAGGGGACAGATACGCAGTATTTT. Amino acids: CASSQDQGTDTQYF.

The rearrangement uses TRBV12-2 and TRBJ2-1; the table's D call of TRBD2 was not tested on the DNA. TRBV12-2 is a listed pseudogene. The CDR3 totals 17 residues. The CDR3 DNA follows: TGTGCAAGTCGCTTACCATTTAGCGGGGTTCCCTACAATGAGCAGTTCTTC. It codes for CASRLPFSGVPYNEQFF.

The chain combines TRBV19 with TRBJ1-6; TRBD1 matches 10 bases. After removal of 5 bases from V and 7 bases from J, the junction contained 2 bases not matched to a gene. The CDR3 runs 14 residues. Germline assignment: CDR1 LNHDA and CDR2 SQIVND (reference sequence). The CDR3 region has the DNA TGTGCCAGTAGTGGGGACAGGGGAAATTCACCCCTCCACTTT. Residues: CASSGDRGNSPLHF. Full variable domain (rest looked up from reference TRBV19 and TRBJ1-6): DGGITQSPKYLFRKEGQNVTLSCEQNLNHDAMYWYRQDPGQGLRLIYYSQIVNDFQKGDIAEGYSVSREKKESFPLTVTSAQKNPTAFYLCASSGDRGNSPLHFGNGTRLTVT.

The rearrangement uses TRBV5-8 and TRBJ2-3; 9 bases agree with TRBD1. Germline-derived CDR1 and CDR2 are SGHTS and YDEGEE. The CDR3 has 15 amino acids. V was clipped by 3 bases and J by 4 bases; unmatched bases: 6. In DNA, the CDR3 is TGTGCCAGCAGCTCCGGACAGGGGAGCGCAGATACGCAGTATTTT. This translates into CASSSGQGSADTQYF.

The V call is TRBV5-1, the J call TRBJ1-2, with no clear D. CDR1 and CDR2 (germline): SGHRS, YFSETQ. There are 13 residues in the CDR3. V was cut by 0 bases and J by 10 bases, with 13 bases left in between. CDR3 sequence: CASSLAGRSTYTF. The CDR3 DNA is TGCGCCAGCAGCTTGGCCGGACGTTCAACCTACACCTTC.

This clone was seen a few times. CDR3: CASSLALTGGEQFF. The DNA of the CDR3 is TGTGCCAGCAGCTTAGCGCTTACGGGGGGCGAGCAGTTCTTC. V usage is TRBV7-2 and J usage is TRBJ2-1, with a weak D call TRBD2 (7 bases). The CDR3 extends over 14 amino acids. Germline V gives CDR1 SGHTA, CDR2 FQGNSA. V lost 0 bases to trimming and J lost 10 bases, with 13 bases between them.

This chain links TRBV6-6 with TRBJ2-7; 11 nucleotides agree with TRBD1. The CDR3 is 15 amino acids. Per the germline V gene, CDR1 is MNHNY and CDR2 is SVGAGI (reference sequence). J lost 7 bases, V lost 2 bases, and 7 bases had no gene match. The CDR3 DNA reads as TGTGCCAGCAGTTACAACCGGGACAGGGGGGGGGAGCAGTACTTC. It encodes CASSYNRDRGGEQYF.

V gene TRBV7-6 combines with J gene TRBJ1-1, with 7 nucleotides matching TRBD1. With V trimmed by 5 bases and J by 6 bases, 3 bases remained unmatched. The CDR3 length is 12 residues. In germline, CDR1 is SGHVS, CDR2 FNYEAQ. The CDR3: CASSQGGAEAFF. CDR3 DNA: TGTGCCAGCAGCCAGGGGGGGGCTGAAGCTTTCTTT.

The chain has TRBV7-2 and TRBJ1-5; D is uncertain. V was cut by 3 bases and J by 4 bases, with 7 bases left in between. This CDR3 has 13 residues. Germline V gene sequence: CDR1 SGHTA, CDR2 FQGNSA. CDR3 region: CASSLIINQPQHF. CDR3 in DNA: TGTGCCAGCAGCTTGATTATTAATCAGCCCCAGCATTTT.

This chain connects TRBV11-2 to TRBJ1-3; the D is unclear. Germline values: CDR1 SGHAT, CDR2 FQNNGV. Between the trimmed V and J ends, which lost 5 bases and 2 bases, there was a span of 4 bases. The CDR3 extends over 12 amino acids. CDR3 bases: TGTGCCAGCAGCCCCGCTGGAAACACCATATATTTT. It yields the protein CASSPAGNTIYF.

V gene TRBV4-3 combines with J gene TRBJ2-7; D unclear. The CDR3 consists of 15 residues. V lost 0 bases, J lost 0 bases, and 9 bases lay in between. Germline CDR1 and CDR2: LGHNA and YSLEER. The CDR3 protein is CASSQDRYGSYEQYF. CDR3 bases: TGCGCCAGCAGCCAAGATCGGTACGGCTCCTACGAGCAGTACTTC.

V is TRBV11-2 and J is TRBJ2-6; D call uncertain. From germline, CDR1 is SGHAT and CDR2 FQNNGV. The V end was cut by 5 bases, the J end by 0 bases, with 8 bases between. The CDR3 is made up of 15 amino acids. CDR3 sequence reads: CASSMALSGANVLTF. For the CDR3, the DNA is TGTGCCAGCAGCATGGCCCTCTCTGGGGCCAACGTCCTGACTTTC.

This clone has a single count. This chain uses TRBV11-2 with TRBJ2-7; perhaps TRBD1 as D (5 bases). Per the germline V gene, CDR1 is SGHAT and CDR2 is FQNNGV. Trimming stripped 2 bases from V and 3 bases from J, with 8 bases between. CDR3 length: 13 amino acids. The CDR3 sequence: CASSLLQGYEQYF. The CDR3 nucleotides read TGTGCCAGCAGCTTACTCCAGGGCTACGAGCAGTACTTC.

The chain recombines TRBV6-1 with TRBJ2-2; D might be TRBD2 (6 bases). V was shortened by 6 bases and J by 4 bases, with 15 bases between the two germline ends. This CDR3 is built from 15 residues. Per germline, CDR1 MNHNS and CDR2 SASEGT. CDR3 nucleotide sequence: TGTGCCAGCAGACTAGGAGACGGGGGCACCGGGGAGCTGTTTTTT. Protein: CASRLGDGGTGELFF.